The 31 T cell receptor beta chains below all came from one sample that was sequenced in a study of T cell responses to AZD1222 COVID-19 vaccine. Repertoires were generated with immunoSEQ multiplex PCR, while TCRdb's copy carries only in-frame clones and drops some. This sample yields roughly 99,000 clones, of which 89% are seen a single time; 6.6% belongs to the top ten. Material: peripheral blood, obtained on day 0 of AZD1222 vaccination. Receptors were obtained from an adult in good health.

The gene calls are TRBV9 and TRBJ2-3; D is ambiguous. Trimming cost V 2 bases and J 4 bases, with 8 bases left between them. The CDR3 totals 13 residues. Germline assignment: CDR1 SGDLS and CDR2 YYNGEE. CDR3 in amino acids: CASSVGAPDTQYF. CDR3 nucleotides: TGTGCCAGCAGCGTCGGAGCGCCAGATACGCAGTATTTT.

The rearrangement joins TRBV5-4 to TRBJ2-1; weak D call: TRBD2 (6 bases). V dropped 2 bases and J dropped 0 bases, with 12 bases sitting between them. CDR3 length: 16 amino acids. Germline V CDR1 and CDR2: SGHNT, YYREEE (reference sequence). The CDR3 protein is CASSFPGVGSYNEQFF. In DNA, the CDR3 is TGTGCCAGCAGCTTCCCGGGGGTGGGCTCCTACAATGAGCAGTTCTTC.

The chain joins TRBV6-5 to TRBJ2-3, with 7 bases aligning to TRBD2. The germline CDR1 and CDR2 sequences are MNHEY and SVGAGI. The CDR3 has 13 amino acids. The junction had 10 bases not matched to a gene; V was cut back by 8 bases and J by 8 bases. The DNA for the CDR3 is TGTGCCAGCTCCACTGGGGGGGGAGGTACGCAGTATTTT. It encodes CASSTGGGGTQYF.

The chain joins TRBV7-3 to TRBJ2-7; D perhaps matches TRBD2 (6 bases). The CDR3 consists of 15 residues. Trimming removed 1 base from V and 3 bases from J, with 13 bases in between. Germline V lookup: CDR1 SGHTA, CDR2 FQGTGA. CDR3 protein: CASSLKGGDHYEQYF. The DNA of the CDR3 is TGTGCCAGCAGCTTAAAGGGCGGGGACCACTACGAGCAGTACTTC.

This chain joins TRBV5-8 and TRBJ1-5, with 9 bases fitting TRBD1. V gave up 0 bases and J gave up 7 bases; unmatched junction bases: 5. This CDR3 region has 15 residues. CDR1 is SGHTS, CDR2 YDEGEE, per germline. The CDR3 loop is CASSLGDREGQPQHF. CDR3 DNA: TGTGCCAGCAGCTTGGGGGACAGGGAAGGACAGCCCCAGCATTTT.

V is TRBV7-2 and J is TRBJ2-2, with a possible D match to TRBD2 (5 bases). Trimming removed 7 bases from V and 0 bases from J, with 12 bases in between. The CDR3 extends over 15 amino acids. The germline CDR1 and CDR2 sequences are SGHTA and FQGNSA. The chain's CDR3 is CASTVSGTNTGELFF. In DNA, the CDR3 is TGTGCCAGCACCGTTTCCGGGACGAACACCGGGGAGCTGTTTTTT.

The chain uses TRBV4-2 and TRBJ1-1; unclear D gene. The germline CDR1 and CDR2 sequences are LGHNA and YNFKEQ. This CDR3 contains 17 residues. Between the trimmed V and J ends, which lost 0 bases and 1 base, there was a span of 15 bases. In nucleotides, the CDR3 is TGTGCCAGCAGCCAAGATCAAGAGCGGCCGACGAACACTGAAGCTTTCTTT. Translation gives CASSQDQERPTNTEAFF.

This clone has a handful of counts. The chain has TRBV2 and TRBJ2-2; no clear D gene. The CDR3 spans 12 residues. V was pared by 8 bases and J by 3 bases, with 7 bases between. Looked up from germline, CDR1 is SNHLY and CDR2 is FYNNEI. CDR3 DNA: TGTGCCAGCCGGCGGTACACCGGGGAGCTGTTTTTT. This gives the protein CASRRYTGELFF.

The gene calls are TRBV18 and TRBJ1-1; 7 positions agree with TRBD1. Germline V CDR1 and CDR2: KGHSH, LQKENI. The CDR3 is 12 residues long. V dropped 3 bases and J dropped 8; count of bases not matched to a gene: 3. The CDR3 is CASSPRTGEAFF. The CDR3, as DNA: TGTGCCAGCTCACCGCGGACAGGAGAAGCTTTCTTT.

The chain is built from TRBV5-1 and TRBJ2-1, with 10 bases identical to TRBD2. This CDR3 comprises 20 residues. After removal of 0 bases from V and 0 bases from J, the junction contained 12 bases not matched to a gene. CDR1 SGHRS and CDR2 YFSETQ come from the germline V gene. For the CDR3, the DNA is TGCGCCAGCAGCTTGGCCTCTGGGACTAGCGAATACTCCTCCTACAATGAGCAGTTCTTC. Protein sequence: CASSLASGTSEYSSYNEQFF. Variable domain in full (rest from reference TRBV5-1 and TRBJ2-1): KAGVTQTPRYLIKTRGQQVTLSCSPISGHRSVSWYQQTPGQGLQFLFEYFSETQRNKGNFPGRFSGRQFSNSRSEMNVSTLELGDSALYLCASSLASGTSEYSSYNEQFFGPGTRLTVL.

The chain uses TRBV4-1 and TRBJ2-7, with D possibly called TRBD1 or TRBD2 (5 bases each). This CDR3 is built from 15 residues. Trimming shortened V by 0 bases and J by 2 bases, and 11 bases separated the two germline ends. CDR1 MGHRA and CDR2 YSYEKL come from the germline V gene. CDR3 residues: CASSQDGVGAYEQYF. For the CDR3, the DNA is TGCGCCAGCAGCCAAGACGGGGTGGGGGCCTACGAGCAGTACTTC.

This chain links TRBV5-4 with TRBJ1-3, with D possibly being TRBD1 (5 bases). The CDR3 totals 16 residues. Germline V gene sequence: CDR1 SGHNT, CDR2 YYREEE (reference sequence). V lost 5 bases to trimming and J lost 5 bases, with 20 bases between them. As DNA, the CDR3 is TGTGCCAGCAGTCACGGTGCCGGGACGGGAAGAAACACCATATATTTT. Translated, it gives CASSHGAGTGRNTIYF.

The genes are TRBV4-2 and TRBJ2-7; 7 nucleotides agree with TRBD2. V shed 4 bases and J 0 bases; nucleotides not matched to a gene: 9. The CDR3 is 16 amino acids. Germline CDR1 and CDR2: LGHNA and YNFKEQ. As DNA, the CDR3 is TGTGCCAGCAGCCGGATTGGGGGGAGGGCCTCCTACGAGCAGTACTTC. It encodes CASSRIGGRASYEQYF.

The table lists this clone with a count of one. The chain combines TRBV28 with TRBJ1-1; D possibly corresponds to TRBD1 (6 bases). The CDR3 spans 15 residues. The germline V and J ends were trimmed by 8 bases and 1 base, with 17 bases remaining between them. In germline, CDR1 is MDHEN, CDR2 SYDVKM. CDR3 protein: CASARWGGANTEAFF. The DNA for the CDR3 is TGTGCCAGCGCCCGATGGGGGGGGGCGAACACTGAAGCTTTCTTT.

This chain joins TRBV5-6 and TRBJ1-4; 10 positions agree with TRBD1. The V and J ends lost 4 bases and 8 bases, in that order; junction bases with no gene match: 8. Germline V gene data show CDR1 as SGHDT and CDR2 as YYEEEE. This CDR3 is built from 15 residues. CDR3 sequence reads: CASSPRDRGNEKLFF. Here the CDR3 DNA reads TGTGCCAGCAGCCCCCGGGACAGGGGAAACGAAAAACTGTTTTTT.

The genes are TRBV11-3 and TRBJ1-1, with no clear D. The germline gives CDR1 SGHNT, CDR2 YENEEA. V was shortened by 0 bases and J by 1 base, with 9 bases between the two germline ends. CDR3 size: 15 residues. CDR3 DNA: TGTGCCAGCAGCTTAGATGCACTGACGAACACTGAAGCTTTCTTT. This sequence encodes CASSLDALTNTEAFF. Full variable domain (rest looked up from reference TRBV11-3 and TRBJ1-1): EAGVVQSPRYKIIEKKQPVAFWCNPISGHNTLYWYLQNLGQGPELLIRYENEEAVDDSQLPKDRFSAERLKGVDSTLKIQPAELGDSAVYLCASSLDALTNTEAFFGQGTRLTVV.

This sequence joins TRBV5-4 and TRBJ2-3; D may be TRBD1 (6 bases). The CDR3 consists of 16 residues. In germline, CDR1 is SGHNT, CDR2 YYREEE (reference sequence). Trimming removed 5 bases from V and 6 bases from J, with 22 bases in between. This chain's CDR3 is CASSPPQQGRRDTQYF. CDR3 sequence (DNA): TGTGCCAGCAGTCCACCCCAACAGGGACGTCGCGATACGCAGTATTTT.

This chain connects TRBV18 to TRBJ2-7; 7 nucleotides match TRBD1. The germline V gene encodes CDR1 KGHSH and CDR2 LQKENI. The CDR3 has 13 residues. V trimming: 3 bases; J trimming: 7 bases; junction bases outside the gene matches: 6. The DNA for the CDR3 is TGTGCCAGCTCACCTACAGGGGCTGGGGAGCAGTACTTC. This encodes CASSPTGAGEQYF.

The V and J genes are TRBV11-2 and TRBJ2-2, with D maybe TRBD1 (6 bases). CDR1 and CDR2 from the germline V gene are SGHAT and FQNNGV. V dropped 6 bases and J dropped 0 bases, with 23 bases sitting between them. This CDR3 has 19 residues. For the CDR3, the DNA is TGTGCCAGCAGGTGGAGTTTTAAGGACAGAAGGACGAACACCGGGGAGCTGTTTTTT. Translating it yields CASRWSFKDRRTNTGELFF.

This chain joins TRBV30 and TRBJ1-1; TRBD1 might be the D (5 bases). Deletions cut 3 bases from V and 6 bases from J, with 11 bases between. This CDR3 has 12 amino acids. Looked up from germline, CDR1 is GTSNPN and CDR2 is SVGIG (reference sequence). The CDR3 DNA follows: TGTGCCTGGAGCCGGGGGGAGTCTGAAGCTTTCTTT. Translating gives CAWSRGESEAFF.

This rearrangement joins TRBV11-2 to TRBJ2-1; D assignment may be TRBD1 or TRBD2 (6 bases each). Trimming cost V 5 bases and J 4 bases, with 18 bases left between them. Germline-derived CDR1 and CDR2 are SGHAT and FQNNGV. The CDR3 consists of 16 residues. The DNA for the CDR3 is TGTGCCAGCAGCGGGGGCGGGAAGCTAAAATACAATGAGCAGTTCTTC. It codes for CASSGGGKLKYNEQFF.

V gene TRBV28 combines with J gene TRBJ1-5; D may be TRBD1 (5 bases). Deletions cut 3 bases from V and 9 bases from J, with 15 bases between. Per germline, CDR1 MDHEN and CDR2 SYDVKM. The CDR3 has 14 residues. This CDR3 reads CASSFPGQRGPQHF. The CDR3 DNA reads as TGTGCCAGCAGTTTTCCGGGCCAGAGGGGGCCCCAGCATTTT.

V and J are TRBV19 and TRBJ2-7; 8 positions match TRBD1. The CDR3 is 13 residues long. The trim removed 5 bases at V and 3 bases at J, leaving 3 bases unmatched. Germline CDR1 is LNHDA and CDR2 is SQIVND (reference sequence). In nucleotides, the CDR3 is TGTGCCAGTAGTCGGGACAGGATCTACGAGCAGTACTTC. This translates into CASSRDRIYEQYF.

J is TRBJ1-6 and V is TRBV27, with D tentatively TRBD1 (6 bases). This CDR3 has 14 residues. Germline CDR1 MNHEY, CDR2 SMNVEV (reference sequence). Trimming cost V 5 bases and J 7 bases, with 12 bases left between them. CDR3: CASSAKGGNSPLHF. For the CDR3, the DNA is TGTGCCAGCAGTGCTAAGGGGGGGAATTCACCCCTCCACTTT.

This rearrangement joins TRBV20-1 to TRBJ2-5; TRBD1 matches at 8 bases. The trim removed 6 bases at V and 4 bases at J, leaving 13 bases unmatched. The length of the CDR3 is 15 residues. The V gene's germline CDR1 is DFQATT and CDR2 SNEGSKA (reference sequence). As DNA, the CDR3 is TGCAGTGCCAGTTCAATCAGGGGGCGAGGAGAGACCCAGTACTTC. Its translation: CSASSIRGRGETQYF.

This clone was observed a handful of times. The rearrangement joins TRBV30 to TRBJ1-1; D gene ambiguous. Trimming left V 2 bases short and J 2 bases short, with 18 bases between. CDR1 is GTSNPN and CDR2 is SVGIG in the germline V gene (reference sequence). The CDR3 is 16 residues long. CDR3 nucleotide sequence: TGTGCCTGGAGTAACCCAGGACGATCGGGAAACACTGAAGCTTTCTTT. This translates into CAWSNPGRSGNTEAFF.

This clone was detected only once. This chain uses TRBV4-1 with TRBJ1-5, with D unclear. The CDR3 runs 15 residues. With 3 bases removed from V and 1 base from J, the gap between germline ends came to 10 bases. The germline gives CDR1 MGHRA, CDR2 YSYEKL. CDR3 loop: CASSQGLVSNQPQHF. The CDR3 DNA reads as TGCGCCAGCAGCCAGGGTCTGGTGAGCAATCAGCCCCAGCATTTT.

The chain is built from TRBV10-3 and TRBJ1-1; D call uncertain. V lost 6 bases and J lost 8, with 10 bases in between. The CDR3 extends over 11 amino acids. CDR1 and CDR2 (germline): ENHRY, SYGVKD. CDR3 DNA sequence: TGTGCCATCAGGGTGGACTCCGAAGCTTTCTTT. Translating gives CAIRVDSEAFF.

This CDR3 reads CASSPLRRSGDYNEQFF. DNA of the CDR3: TGTGCCAGCAGCCCCCTCCGGCGCAGTGGGGATTACAATGAGCAGTTCTTC. This chain connects TRBV14 to TRBJ2-1; D not resolved. The germline V gene has CDR1 SGHDN and CDR2 FVKESK. This CDR3 comprises 17 residues. Trimming took 4 bases from V and 4 from J, leaving 20 bases between them.

This chain joins TRBV28 and TRBJ2-7, with TRBD1 as a possible D gene (6 bases). CDR3 length: 12 amino acids. Per germline, CDR1 MDHEN and CDR2 SYDVKM. Deletions cut 3 bases from V and 6 bases from J, with 9 bases between. This chain's CDR3 is CASSFRGSEQYF. Written as DNA, the CDR3 is TGTGCCAGCAGTTTCAGGGGCTCCGAGCAGTACTTC.

This chain uses TRBV18 with TRBJ2-1; 11 nucleotides agree with TRBD2. With 3 bases clipped from V and 5 bases from J, the junction kept 3 bases outside the gene matches. Germline CDR1 is KGHSH and CDR2 is LQKENI. The CDR3 extends over 15 amino acids. The CDR3 DNA reads as TGTGCCAGCTCACCCCCGGGACTAGCGGACAATGAGCAGTTCTTC. This gives the protein CASSPPGLADNEQFF.